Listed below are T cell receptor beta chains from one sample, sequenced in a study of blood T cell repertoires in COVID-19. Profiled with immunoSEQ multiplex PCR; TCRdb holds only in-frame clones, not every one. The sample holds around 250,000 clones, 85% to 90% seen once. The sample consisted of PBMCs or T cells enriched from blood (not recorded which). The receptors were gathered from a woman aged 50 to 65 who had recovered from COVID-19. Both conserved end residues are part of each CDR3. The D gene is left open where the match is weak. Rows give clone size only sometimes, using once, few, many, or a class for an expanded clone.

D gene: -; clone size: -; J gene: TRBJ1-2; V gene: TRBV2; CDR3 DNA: TGTGCCAGCAGCGACGAGGCTAACTATGGCTACACCTTC; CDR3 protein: CASSDEANYGYTF
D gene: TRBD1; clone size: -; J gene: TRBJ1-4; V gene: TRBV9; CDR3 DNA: TGTGCCAGCAGCGTAGTCGGGACAGGGGAGGAGGAAAAACTGTTTTTT; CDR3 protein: CASSVVGTGEEEKLFF
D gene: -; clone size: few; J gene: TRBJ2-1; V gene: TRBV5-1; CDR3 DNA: TGCGCCAGCAGCTCAACTAGCCGGGCCGACAATGAGCAGTTCTTC; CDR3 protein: CASSSTSRADNEQFF
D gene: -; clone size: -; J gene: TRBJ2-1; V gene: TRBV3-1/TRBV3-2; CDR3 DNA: TGTGCCAGCAGCCGGCTAGCGAGGGCCCCGAGGGATGAGCAGTTCTTC; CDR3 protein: CASSRLARAPRDEQFF
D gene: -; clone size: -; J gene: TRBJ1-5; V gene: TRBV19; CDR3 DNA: TGTGCCTCAGGGTACCAGCCCCAGCATTTT; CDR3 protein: CASGYQPQHF
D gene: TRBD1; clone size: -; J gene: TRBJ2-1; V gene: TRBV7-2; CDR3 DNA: TGTGCCAGCAGTTTATTCCCGGGACAGGGATTCAATGAGCAGTTCTTC; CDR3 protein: CASSLFPGQGFNEQFF
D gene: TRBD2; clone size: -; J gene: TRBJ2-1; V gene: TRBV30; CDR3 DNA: TGTGCCTGGAGGAAGGCCTGGACTAGCAACTCCTACAATGAGCAGTTCTTC; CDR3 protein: CAWRKAWTSNSYNEQFF
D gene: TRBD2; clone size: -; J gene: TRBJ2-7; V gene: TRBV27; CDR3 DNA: TGTGCCAGCACGCGACTAGCGTCATCCCACGAGCAGTACTTC; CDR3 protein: CASTRLASSHEQYF
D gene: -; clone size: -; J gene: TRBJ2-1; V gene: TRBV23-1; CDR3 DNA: TGCGCCAGCAGTCACTTAGCGAGCTCCTACAATGAGCAGTTCTTC; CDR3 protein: CASSHLASSYNEQFF
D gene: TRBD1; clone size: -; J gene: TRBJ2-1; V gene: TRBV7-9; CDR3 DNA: TGTGCCAGCAGCCCTCCGGGACAGAGAAACAATGAGCAGTTCTTC; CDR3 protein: CASSPPGQRNNEQFF
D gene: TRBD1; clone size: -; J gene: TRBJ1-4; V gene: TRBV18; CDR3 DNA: TGTGCCAGCTCACCACGGGACAGCCCTAATGAAAAACTGTTTTTT; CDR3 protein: CASSPRDSPNEKLFF
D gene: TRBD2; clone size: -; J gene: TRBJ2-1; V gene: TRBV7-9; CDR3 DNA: TGTGCCAGCAGCTTAGGGCGGACTAGCAGTGACAATGAGCAGTTCTTC; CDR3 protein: CASSLGRTSSDNEQFF